This TCR beta chain was identified in a study of T-cell reconstitution after alpha-beta-depleted transplantation in children (dated by TCRdb to 2016 to 2017). Regarding the complete study: The study quantitatively tracked T-cell immune reconstitution after TCRalphabeta/CD19-depleted allogeneic hematopoietic cell transplantation in children using TCR repertoire profiling. The investigation overall reported the following: Apparently early alphabetaT-cell count recovery about two months after transplant reportedly relied on only several hundred rapidly expanded clones derived from non-depleted graft cells. The high TCRbeta diversity at day 60 in some patients was ascribed to recipient T cells and intrathymic progenitors that had survived conditioning. Over the following months the frequencies of hyperexpanded clones went down, and after one year T-cell counts and TCRbeta diversity were mostly credited to newly produced T cells.

Interpreted using the paper, the treatment or condition label stands for: allogeneic hematopoietic cell transplantation with graft depleted of TCRalphabeta T cells and CD19 B cells. TCRalphabeta/CD19-depleted allogeneic hematopoietic cell grafts were given to the transplant recipients, all of whom were children. As for this clonotype: This clone's antigen is unknown. Nothing much larger sits one base from this clone, and base qualities are not available.

The receptor library was made with PCR. The sequencing machine was an Illumina HiSeq 2500. TCR libraries were prepared with molecular barcoding, using unique molecular identifiers to normalize TCRbeta repertoire quantification. Using fastp at Q25 and MiXCR, TCRdb reprocessed the public reads and kept productive beta chains. Under each unique CDR3 protein, matching rows form one entry showing the most common genes and DNA. Here the sample has approximately 500,000 distinct CDR3 sequences; roughly a quarter occur a single time. The leading ten clones occupy around 36% of the sample. The germline V end is reduced by 3 bases and the J end by 3 bases; junction bases left unmatched: 15. From the germline V gene, CDR1 is KGHSH and CDR2 is LQKENI. Including cysteine and phenylalanine, the CDR3 has 19 amino acids. Kept here is only the CDR3 DNA, which spans 57 bases and is read in frame from base 1.

This TCR came from a boy in the first two years of life with Wiskott-Aldrich syndrome, due to receive a stem cell transplant. The receptor chain draws on TRBV18 and TRBJ1-5; 9 central bases correspond to TRBD1. Sequencing was performed on PBMCs, taken before TCRalphabeta/CD19-depleted stem cell transplant. The CDR3 region has the sequence CASSPFPGQGGGYNQPQHF. The DNA sequence follows: TGTGCCAGCTCACCTTTCCCGGGACAGGGAGGGGGTTACAATCAGCCCCAGCATTTT.